This T cell receptor beta chain was recorded in a study of OX40 agonist ivuxolimab in advanced cancers. Study information: With ivuxolimab, an agonistic anti-OX40 (CD134) antibody, patients were treated. From about 20 to 80 years was the age range, with a mean of roughly 59 years, and around 80% were male. Study-wide results and caveats: Clonal expansion by week 6 occurred in CD4+ and CD8+ blood T cells (at 0.1 to 3.0 mg/kg).

Assay used: immunoSEQ multiplex PCR; TCRdb lists only in-frame clones, some missing. The sample has about 21,000 clones; about 83% are singletons. Of note for this clone: As yet, its antigen is unknown.

V gave up 6 bases and J gave up 6 bases; unmatched junction bases: 1. The CDR3 sequence is 11 residues long. The germline V gene has CDR1 SQVTM and CDR2 ANQGSEA. This rearrangement joins TRBV29-1 to TRBJ2-1; TRBD1 matches at 8 bases. Sequences were derived from CD4+ or CD8+ T cells sorted from blood, sampled in a trial of the OX40 agonist ivuxolimab. This receptor was obtained from an adult with an advanced solid tumor such as melanoma, head and neck, liver or kidney cancer. The CDR3 loop reads CSVDRGNEQFF. CDR3 DNA sequence: TGCAGCGTCGACAGGGGCAATGAGCAGTTCTTC.